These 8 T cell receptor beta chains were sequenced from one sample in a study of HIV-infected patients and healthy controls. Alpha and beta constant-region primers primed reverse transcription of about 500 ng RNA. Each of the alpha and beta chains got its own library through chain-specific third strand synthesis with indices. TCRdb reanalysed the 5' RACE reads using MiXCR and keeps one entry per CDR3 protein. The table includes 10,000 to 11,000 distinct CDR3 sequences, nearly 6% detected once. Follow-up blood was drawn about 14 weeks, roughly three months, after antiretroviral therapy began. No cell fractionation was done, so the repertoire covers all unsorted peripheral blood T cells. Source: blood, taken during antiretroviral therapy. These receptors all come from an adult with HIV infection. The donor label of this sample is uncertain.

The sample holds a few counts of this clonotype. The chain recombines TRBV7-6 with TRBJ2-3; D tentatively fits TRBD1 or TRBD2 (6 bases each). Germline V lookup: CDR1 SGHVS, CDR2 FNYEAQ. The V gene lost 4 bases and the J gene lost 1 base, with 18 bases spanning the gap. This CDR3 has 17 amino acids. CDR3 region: CASSSRRGVSGTDTQYF. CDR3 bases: TGTGCCAGCAGCTCTAGGAGGGGGGTATCGGGCACAGATACGCAGTATTTT.

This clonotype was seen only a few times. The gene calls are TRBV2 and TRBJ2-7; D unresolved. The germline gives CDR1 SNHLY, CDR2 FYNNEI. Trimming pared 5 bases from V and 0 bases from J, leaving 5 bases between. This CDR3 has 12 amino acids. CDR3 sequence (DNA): TGTGCCAGCAGTACGGTCTCCTACGAGCAGTACTTC. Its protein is CASSTVSYEQYF.

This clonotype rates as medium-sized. The CDR3 DNA reads TGTGCCAGCAGACAGGGGGAGGCCTACGAGCAGTACTTC. Encoded protein: CASRQGEAYEQYF. J is TRBJ2-7 and V is TRBV6-2 or TRBV6-3; 8 nucleotides match TRBD1. Trimming took 6 bases from V and 2 from J; bases not matched to a gene: 3. This CDR3 spans 13 amino acids. From germline, CDR1 is MNHEY and CDR2 SVGEGT.

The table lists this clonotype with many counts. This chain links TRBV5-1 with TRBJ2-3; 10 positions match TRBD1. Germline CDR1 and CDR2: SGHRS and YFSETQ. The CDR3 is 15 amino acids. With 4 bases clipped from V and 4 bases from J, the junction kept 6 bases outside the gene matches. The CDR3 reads CASSPGQGRADTQYF. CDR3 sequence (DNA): TGCGCCAGCAGCCCGGGACAGGGGAGGGCAGATACGCAGTATTTT.

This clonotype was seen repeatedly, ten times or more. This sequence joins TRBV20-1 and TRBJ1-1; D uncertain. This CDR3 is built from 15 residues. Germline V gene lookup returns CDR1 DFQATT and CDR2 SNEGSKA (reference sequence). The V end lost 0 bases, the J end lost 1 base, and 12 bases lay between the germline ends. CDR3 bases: TGCAGTGCTAGAGAGTTCTCGTTGGGGAACACTGAAGCTTTCTTT. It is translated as CSAREFSLGNTEAFF.

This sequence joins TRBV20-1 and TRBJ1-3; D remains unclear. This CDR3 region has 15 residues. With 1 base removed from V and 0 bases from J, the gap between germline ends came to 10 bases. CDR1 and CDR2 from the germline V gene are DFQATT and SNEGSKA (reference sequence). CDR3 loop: CSARGAHHSGNTIYF. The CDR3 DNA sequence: TGCAGTGCTAGAGGAGCCCACCACTCTGGAAACACCATATATTTT.

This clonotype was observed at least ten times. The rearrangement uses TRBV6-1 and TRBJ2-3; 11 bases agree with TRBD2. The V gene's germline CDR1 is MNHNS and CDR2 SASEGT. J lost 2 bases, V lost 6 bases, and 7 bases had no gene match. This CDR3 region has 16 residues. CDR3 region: CASRQLAGVFTDTQYF. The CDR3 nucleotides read TGTGCCAGCAGGCAACTAGCGGGGGTTTTCACAGATACGCAGTATTTT.

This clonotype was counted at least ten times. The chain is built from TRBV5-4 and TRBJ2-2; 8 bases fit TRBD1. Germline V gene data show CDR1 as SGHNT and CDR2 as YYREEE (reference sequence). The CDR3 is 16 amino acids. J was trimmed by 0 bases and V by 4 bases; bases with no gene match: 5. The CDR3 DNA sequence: TGTGCCAGCAGCCCCGCGACAGGGGCGAACACCGGGGAGCTGTTTTTT. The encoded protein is CASSPATGANTGELFF.